The 12 T cell receptor beta chains in this list originate from one sample, sequenced in a study of OX40 agonist ivuxolimab in advanced cancers. The method behind the library was the immunoSEQ multiplex PCR assay. What TCRdb holds here is the immuneACCESS table cut down to in-frame rearrangements. Part of the clones is not present; checked against another copy, under half of the missing clones reflect an unresolved V gene, and the others are unexplained. This sample has roughly 59,000 clones in its table, and 80% to 95% of those were observed once. The top ten clones comprise 13% of the sample. Sequenced material: CD4+ or CD8+ T cells sorted from blood, taken in a trial of the OX40 agonist ivuxolimab. These receptors came from an adult with an advanced solid tumor such as melanoma, head and neck, liver or kidney cancer.

The chain couples TRBV4-1 to TRBJ1-1; D gene uncertain. This CDR3 region has 13 residues. The V and J ends lost 3 bases and 2 bases respectively, with 7 bases between them. CDR1 is MGHRA and CDR2 is YSYEKL in the germline V gene. In DNA form, the CDR3 reads TGCGCCAGCAGCCAGCTTCCAAACACTGAAGCTTTCTTT. Protein: CASSQLPNTEAFF.

This chain joins TRBV5-1 and TRBJ2-2; 9 bases map to TRBD2. After removal of 1 base from V and 3 bases from J, the junction contained 7 bases not matched to a gene. Germline V gives CDR1 SGHRS, CDR2 YFSETQ. This CDR3 contains 17 residues. CDR3 amino acids: CASSLWTGLAYTGELFF. CDR3 coding DNA: TGCGCCAGCAGCTTGTGGACGGGACTAGCTTACACCGGGGAGCTGTTTTTT. Full variable domain (missing parts from reference TRBV5-1 and TRBJ2-2): KAGVTQTPRYLIKTRGQQVTLSCSPISGHRSVSWYQQTPGQGLQFLFEYFSETQRNKGNFPGRFSGRQFSNSRSEMNVSTLELGDSALYLCASSLWTGLAYTGELFFGEGSRLTVL.

This clone was recorded only once. The chain joins TRBV11-2 to TRBJ2-3, with D maybe TRBD2 (6 bases). V shed 2 bases and J shed 0 bases, with 12 bases lying between them. Per germline, CDR1 SGHAT and CDR2 FQNNGV. The CDR3 covers 16 residues. The DNA for the CDR3 is TGTGCCAGCAGCTTATTAGTACGGGGGAGCACAGATACGCAGTATTTT. As protein: CASSLLVRGSTDTQYF.

The chain couples TRBV7-6 to TRBJ2-3; the D is unclear. Germline V gene data show CDR1 as SGHVS and CDR2 as FNYEAQ. There are 16 residues in the CDR3. Trimming stripped 1 base from V and 3 bases from J, with 14 bases between. The CDR3 here is CASSLDSPSRTDTQYF. The CDR3 DNA reads as TGTGCCAGCAGCTTAGATTCACCGTCGCGTACAGATACGCAGTATTTT. Together with reference TRBV7-6 and TRBJ2-3, the CDR3 gives the full variable domain: GAGVSQSPRYKVTKRGQDVALRCDPISGHVSLYWYRQALGQGPEFLTYFNYEAQQDKSGLPNDRFSAERPEGSISTLTIQRTEQRDSAMYRCASSLDSPSRTDTQYFGPGTRLTVL.

This clone occurred once. This sequence joins TRBV4-1 and TRBJ2-7; D is uncertain. V was clipped by 0 bases and J by 1 base, with 13 bases between them. The CDR3 loop spans 16 amino acids. CDR1 and CDR2 from the germline V gene are MGHRA and YSYEKL. The CDR3 spells CASSQDVAERSYEQYF. The CDR3 region has the DNA TGCGCCAGCAGCCAAGATGTGGCAGAAAGGTCCTACGAGCAGTACTTC.

The chain recombines TRBV30 with TRBJ2-3; 10 bases are shared with TRBD2. The germline gives CDR1 GTSNPN, CDR2 SVGIG (reference sequence). The CDR3 sequence is 14 residues long. V lost 2 bases, J lost 4 bases, and 3 bases stayed unmatched. The CDR3 DNA reads TGTGCCTGGAGTCTAGCGGGAGTGGCAGATACGCAGTATTTT. Translated: CAWSLAGVADTQYF.

This clone has just a few counts. V and J are TRBV6-1 and TRBJ2-1; 12 bases fit TRBD2. The germline CDR1 and CDR2 sequences are MNHNS and SASEGT. This CDR3 contains 16 residues. V shed 3 bases and J 5 bases; nucleotides not matched to a gene: 5. The CDR3 nucleotides are TGTGCCAGCAGTGATCGGACTAGCGGGGTTAACAATGAGCAGTTCTTC. It translates to CASSDRTSGVNNEQFF.

The chain joins TRBV6-5 to TRBJ2-7; the D call may be TRBD1 or TRBD2 (5 bases each). The CDR3 runs 13 residues. Germline CDR1 is MNHEY and CDR2 is SVGAGI. With 6 bases removed from V and 7 bases from J, the gap between germline ends came to 16 bases. The CDR3 protein is CASSPTSGGEQYF. CDR3 DNA sequence: TGTGCCAGCAGCCCCACCTCTGGGGGTGAGCAGTACTTC.

The chain uses TRBV10-3 and TRBJ1-2; D gene ambiguous. Germline values: CDR1 ENHRY, CDR2 SYGVKD. The length of the CDR3 is 13 residues. Trimming stripped 7 bases from V and 3 bases from J, with 12 bases between. The CDR3 reads CAIMPTGDYGYTF. DNA for the CDR3: TGTGCCATCATGCCGACCGGAGACTATGGCTACACCTTC.

This clone appeared a single time. The CDR3 DNA follows: TGCAGCGTTGAAGAAGAGCCGGCCTACGAGCAGTACTTC. This encodes CSVEEEPAYEQYF. The chain employs TRBV29-1 and TRBJ2-7; D call uncertain. Between the trimmed V and J ends, which lost 0 bases and 2 bases, there was a span of 8 bases. Germline V gives CDR1 SQVTM, CDR2 ANQGSEA. The CDR3 is 13 amino acids.

About this clone itself: Compared with germline, one end of the junction differs, possibly owing to a read error. The V call is TRBV13, the J call TRBJ2-1; 10 bases align to TRBD2. Germline CDR1 is PRHDT and CDR2 is FYEKMQ (reference sequence). This CDR3 is built from 17 residues. The CDR3 spells CASSPLNSGRPYHEQFF. The CDR3 nucleotides read TGTGCCAGCAGTCCTTTGAATAGCGGGAGGCCCTACCATGAGCAGTTCTTC. The full variable domain, its missing parts supplied by reference TRBV13 and TRBJ2-1, is AAGVIQSPRHLIKEKRETATLKCYPIPRHDTVYWYQQGPGQDPQFLISFYEKMQSDKGSIPDRFSAQQFSDYHSELNMSSLELGDSALYFCASSPLNSGRPYHEQFFGPGTRLTVL.

This rearrangement joins TRBV9 to TRBJ2-5; the D gene could be TRBD1 or TRBD2 (6 bases each). V lost 3 bases, J lost 4 bases, and 16 bases lay in between. This CDR3 is built from 15 residues. Looked up from germline, CDR1 is SGDLS and CDR2 is YYNGEE. The CDR3 here is CASSARGAGVETQYF. DNA of the CDR3: TGTGCCAGCAGCGCGAGGGGGGCAGGGGTAGAGACCCAGTACTTC.